The 26 T cell receptor beta chains reported below all come from one sample, sequenced in a study of glioma-infiltrating T cells after dendritic cell vaccination. Using immunoSEQ multiplex PCR, the repertoire was profiled, and TCRdb retains in-frame clones only, with some absent. The sample includes 50,000 to 55,000 clones, approximately 91% of them seen just once. As for time point: after dendritic cell vaccination, including at tumor progression/relapse. Specimen: blood, collected after dendritic cell vaccination. These receptor sequences come from a human donor with glioblastoma.

V and J are TRBV29-1 and TRBJ2-2; tentatively, D is TRBD1 (5 bases). The V gene lost 2 bases and the J gene lost 8 bases, with 12 bases spanning the gap. Germline V gives CDR1 SQVTM, CDR2 ANQGSEA. The CDR3 consists of 13 residues. Here the CDR3 reads CSVEPRAGGELFF. CDR3 DNA sequence: TGCAGCGTTGAACCCAGAGCAGGGGGGGAGCTGTTTTTT.

V is TRBV18 and J is TRBJ2-4, with 8 bases matching TRBD1. CDR1 and CDR2 from the germline V gene are KGHSH and LQKENI. The trim removed 4 bases at V and 6 bases at J, leaving 5 bases unmatched. This CDR3 spans 14 amino acids. The CDR3 is CASSQQGAGNIQYF. The CDR3 region has the DNA TGTGCCAGCTCACAGCAGGGGGCCGGAAACATTCAGTACTTC.

The rearrangement joins TRBV11-3 to TRBJ2-5; perhaps D is TRBD1 or TRBD2 (5 bases each). This CDR3 contains 15 residues. V lost 5 bases to trimming and J lost 0 bases, with 13 bases between them. Germline V gene lookup returns CDR1 SGHNT and CDR2 YENEEA. CDR3 bases: TGTGCCAGCAGCCTAGGACACGGGAACCAAGAGACCCAGTACTTC. Translating gives CASSLGHGNQETQYF.

The J gene is TRBJ2-1, the V gene TRBV5-1; 8 bases align to TRBD2. This CDR3 comprises 15 residues. V lost 4 bases to trimming and J lost 0 bases; unmatched junction nucleotides: 3. CDR1 SGHRS and CDR2 YFSETQ come from the germline V gene. CDR3 nucleotides: TGCGCCAGCAGCCGGGAGGGTAGCTCCTACAATGAGCAGTTCTTC. Its protein is CASSREGSSYNEQFF.

The gene calls are TRBV2 and TRBJ1-3; D is unresolved. Between the trimmed V and J ends, which lost 7 bases and 0 bases, there was a span of 10 bases. Germline V lookup: CDR1 SNHLY, CDR2 FYNNEI. The length of the CDR3 is 14 residues. CDR3 bases: TGTGCCAGCAAACGGGAGAGCTCTGGAAACACCATATATTTT. It encodes CASKRESSGNTIYF.

The chain links TRBV18 to TRBJ2-3, with 7 bases that match TRBD1. Unmatched junction bases numbered 7, after V lost 6 bases and J lost 1 base. The CDR3 runs to 15 residues. From germline, CDR1 is KGHSH and CDR2 LQKENI. CDR3 DNA sequence: TGTGCCAGCTCTAAAGGACAGGTTGGCACAGATACGCAGTATTTT. Its protein is CASSKGQVGTDTQYF.

The chain has TRBV7-6 and TRBJ2-3, with D perhaps matching TRBD1 (6 bases). V gave up 5 bases and J gave up 2 bases, with 20 bases separating them. The CDR3 is 17 amino acids. The germline V gene encodes CDR1 SGHVS and CDR2 FNYEAQ. The CDR3 DNA reads TGTGCCAGCAGCGGAAGACAGGTCCACTCACCCACAGATACGCAGTATTTT. Its protein is CASSGRQVHSPTDTQYF.

The chain has TRBV29-1 and TRBJ2-7; TRBD1 matches 9 bases. The germline CDR1 and CDR2 sequences are SQVTM and ANQGSEA. The junction had 9 bases not matched to a gene; V was cut back by 7 bases and J by 2 bases. This CDR3 spans 14 amino acids. The DNA for the CDR3 is TGCAGCGGCACCGAGGGACAGGGAACCTACGAGCAGTACTTC. Its translation: CSGTEGQGTYEQYF.

The chain has TRBV27 and TRBJ2-7; a possible D gene is TRBD2 (5 bases). The V end lost 8 bases, the J end lost 0 bases, and 11 bases lay between the germline ends. The CDR3 loop spans 13 amino acids. Germline V CDR1 and CDR2: MNHEY, SMNVEV (reference sequence). Here the CDR3 DNA reads TGTGCCAGCGGGCCGGGGAGCTCCTACGAGCAGTACTTC. Residues: CASGPGSSYEQYF.

The CDR3, as DNA: TGTGCCAGCAGCGTCGACAGGGGAGCGAGGACAGATACGCAGTATTTT. Amino acids: CASSVDRGARTDTQYF. The V and J genes are TRBV9 and TRBJ2-3; 8 bases line up with TRBD1. The V and J ends lost 2 bases and 3 bases, in that order; junction bases with no gene match: 8. This CDR3 spans 16 amino acids. The germline CDR1 and CDR2 sequences are SGDLS and YYNGEE.

This chain links TRBV6-6 with TRBJ2-4, with D possibly matching TRBD2 (5 bases). Germline CDR1 reads MNHNY; CDR2 reads SVGAGI (reference sequence). Trimming removed 8 bases from V and 3 bases from J, with 11 bases in between. The CDR3 has 13 amino acids. CDR3 region: CASSSGSKNIQYF. The CDR3 DNA sequence: TGTGCCAGCTCCTCGGGGAGCAAAAACATTCAGTACTTC.

The chain has TRBV10-3 and TRBJ2-5; TRBD2 agrees at 16 bases. V shed 6 bases and J 4 bases; nucleotides not matched to a gene: 5. Germline CDR1 and CDR2: ENHRY and SYGVKD. The CDR3 is made up of 16 amino acids. The CDR3 region is CAISQGLAGGAETQYF. CDR3 in DNA: TGTGCCATCAGCCAGGGACTAGCGGGAGGGGCAGAGACCCAGTACTTC.

This clone was seen once. The genes are TRBV29-1 and TRBJ2-1, with 10 bases matching TRBD1. Germline CDR1 reads SQVTM; CDR2 reads ANQGSEA. Trimming removed 6 bases from V and 9 bases from J; junction bases left unmatched: 5. The CDR3 sequence is 12 residues long. The CDR3 bases are TGCAGCGTCCCACGGACAGGGGGTGAGCAGTTCTTC. Protein sequence: CSVPRTGGEQFF.

For the CDR3, the DNA is TGTGCCAGCAGCCCGGGACAGGGTGGGACCAAAAACATTCAGTACTTC. This translates into CASSPGQGGTKNIQYF. The chain combines TRBV13 with TRBJ2-4; 9 bases map to TRBD1. V lost 5 bases to trimming and J lost 2 bases; unmatched junction nucleotides: 7. The CDR3 runs 16 residues. Germline assignment: CDR1 PRHDT and CDR2 FYEKMQ (reference sequence).

The chain recombines TRBV25-1 with TRBJ1-2; tentative D call: TRBD1 (6 bases). V lost 9 bases and J 5 bases, leaving 16 bases between the germline ends. The CDR3 extends over 13 amino acids. Germline V gene lookup returns CDR1 MGHDK and CDR2 SYGVNS. CDR3 DNA: TGTGCCAGTGCCCAGGGGCAGGGGTATGGCTACACCTTC. It specifies CASAQGQGYGYTF.

The chain recombines TRBV10-3 with TRBJ1-2, with 8 bases fitting TRBD1. The length of the CDR3 is 13 residues. Germline V CDR1 and CDR2: ENHRY, SYGVKD. Losses at the gene ends were 7 bases for V and 3 bases for J; bases not matched to a gene: 4. As DNA, the CDR3 is TGTGCCATCAAAACGACAGGGGACTATGGCTACACCTTC. It translates to CAIKTTGDYGYTF.

This chain connects TRBV9 to TRBJ2-3; tentatively, D is TRBD2 (6 bases). The V and J ends lost 4 bases and 0 bases respectively, with 15 bases between them. The CDR3 length is 16 residues. Germline V CDR1 and CDR2: SGDLS, YYNGEE. CDR3 residues: CASSSSPSGSTDTQYF. The CDR3 DNA follows: TGTGCCAGCAGCTCGAGTCCCAGCGGGAGCACAGATACGCAGTATTTT.

V usage is TRBV2 and J usage is TRBJ1-5, with TRBD1 matching 7 bases. V trimming: 5 bases; J trimming: 2 bases; junction bases outside the gene matches: 6. Germline CDR1 reads SNHLY; CDR2 reads FYNNEI. The CDR3 contains 15 residues. The DNA of the CDR3 is TGTGCCAGCAGTCTCACAGACAGGGGCAATCAGCCCCAGCATTTT. It is translated as CASSLTDRGNQPQHF.

This chain joins TRBV10-2 and TRBJ2-3, with D possibly TRBD2 on 6 matching bases. The CDR3 is 16 amino acids. The germline V and J ends were trimmed by 0 bases and 0 bases, with 10 bases remaining between them. Germline V CDR1 and CDR2: WSHSY, SAAADI. CDR3 protein: CASSESILASTDTQYF. CDR3 coding DNA: TGCGCCAGCAGTGAGTCGATCCTAGCGAGCACAGATACGCAGTATTTT.

The chain employs TRBV7-2 and TRBJ1-2; D might be TRBD1 (6 bases). V lost 6 bases to trimming and J lost 4 bases, with 21 bases between them. This CDR3 has 16 amino acids. Germline V lookup: CDR1 SGHTA, CDR2 FQGNSA. This CDR3 is CASSGSGTSAVYGYTF. CDR3 DNA: TGTGCCAGCAGTGGGTCTGGGACATCTGCTGTCTATGGCTACACCTTC.

The gene calls are TRBV5-1 and TRBJ1-1, with no clear D. Trimming took 0 bases from V and 4 from J, leaving 7 bases between them. The CDR3 covers 13 residues. Germline V gives CDR1 SGHRS, CDR2 YFSETQ. The CDR3 DNA reads as TGCGCCAGCAGCTTGGGGGCGGGCACTGAAGCTTTCTTT. As protein: CASSLGAGTEAFF.

The J gene is TRBJ2-1, the V gene TRBV28, with TRBD1 matching 7 bases. Germline V gene lookup returns CDR1 MDHEN and CDR2 SYDVKM. The CDR3 extends over 13 amino acids. V lost 5 bases, J lost 9 bases, and 7 bases stayed unmatched. CDR3 loop: CASSIQGWSEQFF. The CDR3 bases are TGTGCCAGCAGTATACAGGGGTGGAGTGAGCAGTTCTTC.

This sequence joins TRBV7-2 and TRBJ1-1; D is unclear. The CDR3 is 14 amino acids. Germline loops: CDR1 SGHTA, CDR2 FQGNSA. The ends were cut back, 1 base at V and 3 bases at J, with 9 bases in the middle. CDR3 bases: TGTGCCAGCAGCTTAGGTAATCGTGACACTGAAGCTTTCTTT. It encodes CASSLGNRDTEAFF. Full variable domain (missing parts from reference TRBV7-2 and TRBJ1-1): GAGVSQSPSNKVTEKGKDVELRCDPISGHTALYWYRQSLGQGLEFLIYFQGNSAPDKSGLPSDRFSAERTGGSVSTLTIQRTQQEDSAVYLCASSLGNRDTEAFFGQGTRLTVV.

Points on this clone: In the same sample, other DNA sequences code for this CDR3. The CDR3 protein is CASSRGQGNEKLFF. The DNA of the CDR3 is TGTGCCAGCTCACGAGGACAGGGGAATGAAAAACTGTTTTTT. The rearrangement uses TRBV18 and TRBJ1-4, with 9 bases identical to TRBD1. The CDR3 consists of 14 residues. V dropped 4 bases and J dropped 5; count of bases not matched to a gene: 2. Germline CDR1 and CDR2: KGHSH and LQKENI.

The chain has TRBV7-9 and TRBJ2-3; D is possibly TRBD1 (6 bases). The CDR3 has 12 residues. V was cut by 7 bases and J by 4 bases, with 9 bases left in between. Germline assignment: CDR1 SEHNR and CDR2 FQNEAQ (reference sequence). CDR3 sequence reads: CASIGTSDTQYF. DNA of the CDR3: TGTGCCAGCATAGGGACATCAGATACGCAGTATTTT.

J is TRBJ1-1 and V is TRBV14; no clear D. Germline V gene lookup returns CDR1 SGHDN and CDR2 FVKESK. The CDR3 consists of 14 residues. V lost 0 bases, J lost 0 bases, and 5 bases lay in between. CDR3 nucleotides: TGTGCCAGCAGCCAAGATCTCGTGAACACTGAAGCTTTCTTT. Translated, it gives CASSQDLVNTEAFF.